One and the same sample provided the 25 T cell receptor beta chains below, sequenced in a study of blood T cell repertoires in COVID-19. Measured with immunoSEQ multiplex PCR; TCRdb has only the in-frame clones, and not every one. The sample holds roughly 460,000 clones, about 90% seen once. The material sequenced was peripheral blood. These receptor sequences come from a man between 18 and 35 years old with COVID-19, enrolled during active disease.

This chain joins TRBV27 and TRBJ2-7; 7 bases fit TRBD2. CDR3 length: 15 residues. Trimming removed 1 base from V and 0 bases from J; junction bases left unmatched: 3. Germline CDR1 MNHEY, CDR2 SMNVEV (reference sequence). In DNA form, the CDR3 reads TGTGCCAGCAGTTTATGGGGGGAGGGCTCCTACGAGCAGTACTTC. Translation gives CASSLWGEGSYEQYF.

The gene calls are TRBV19 and TRBJ1-2, with 7 nucleotides matching TRBD1. The CDR3 sequence is 15 residues long. Germline assignment: CDR1 LNHDA and CDR2 SQIVND (reference sequence). V lost 4 bases and J lost 2; bases outside the gene matches: 7. The CDR3 DNA is TGTGCCAGTAGTACTATGGGACAGCTAAACTATGGCTACACCTTC. Protein sequence: CASSTMGQLNYGYTF.

The chain couples TRBV18 to TRBJ1-4, with D perhaps matching TRBD1 (6 bases). The germline gives CDR1 KGHSH, CDR2 LQKENI. The V end lost 3 bases, the J end lost 8 bases, and 10 bases lay between the germline ends. The CDR3 loop spans 13 amino acids. CDR3 coding DNA: TGTGCCAGCTCACCCCAGAGGGGGGAAAAACTGTTTTTT. This sequence encodes CASSPQRGEKLFF.

This clone appeared once. The rearrangement links TRBV27 to TRBJ2-7, with D possibly matching TRBD2 (7 bases). This CDR3 region has 17 residues. V was pared by 6 bases and J by 0 bases, with 21 bases between. The germline CDR1 and CDR2 sequences are MNHEY and SMNVEV (reference sequence). CDR3 bases: TGTGCCAGCAGGCCTCAAGGAGGGGGGGCCTACTCCTACGAGCAGTACTTC. Translation gives CASRPQGGGAYSYEQYF.

This chain links TRBV27 with TRBJ2-3; 12 bases match TRBD2. The V segment lost 7 bases and the J segment 5 bases; nucleotides outside the gene matches: 7. Germline V lookup: CDR1 MNHEY, CDR2 SMNVEV (reference sequence). The CDR3 contains 15 residues. The CDR3 protein is CASTRLAGDIDTQYF. CDR3 DNA sequence: TGTGCCAGCACCAGACTAGCGGGAGATATAGATACGCAGTATTTT.

The chain employs TRBV5-5 and TRBJ2-4, with TRBD1 matching over 8 bases. The CDR3 totals 16 residues. The V gene's germline CDR1 is SGHKS and CDR2 YYEKEE (reference sequence). The V segment lost 1 base and the J segment 0 bases; nucleotides outside the gene matches: 3. The chain's CDR3 is CASSLSGGIAKNIQYF. Written as DNA, the CDR3 is TGTGCCAGCAGCTTGTCAGGGGGCATAGCCAAAAACATTCAGTACTTC.

This sequence joins TRBV19 and TRBJ2-7; TRBD2 matches at 14 bases. This CDR3 comprises 15 residues. Germline lookup yields CDR1 LNHDA and CDR2 SQIVND (reference sequence). With 6 bases clipped from V and 2 bases from J, the junction kept 3 bases outside the gene matches. Here the CDR3 DNA reads TGTGCCAGTAGAGGGACTAGCGGGGGAACCTACGAGCAGTACTTC. Amino acids: CASRGTSGGTYEQYF.

The chain has TRBV7-2 and TRBJ1-3; 8 positions match TRBD1. Germline trimming cut 5 bases from V and 0 bases from J; bases unmatched to any gene: 6. Germline values: CDR1 SGHTA, CDR2 FQGNSA. The length of the CDR3 is 16 residues. DNA for the CDR3: TGTGCCAGCAGCATTGGGACAGGTCCCTCTGGAAACACCATATATTTT. Amino acid sequence: CASSIGTGPSGNTIYF.

The genes are TRBV5-8 and TRBJ2-7, with D unresolved. Per the germline V gene, CDR1 is SGHTS and CDR2 is YDEGEE. Trimming removed 4 bases from V and 4 bases from J, with 15 bases in between. This CDR3 has 14 amino acids. CDR3 region: CASSHTRGFYEQYF. In DNA, the CDR3 is TGTGCCAGCAGCCACACGCGAGGATTTTACGAGCAGTACTTC.

V and J are TRBV6-2 or TRBV6-3 and TRBJ2-5; 8 bases are shared with TRBD2. The V gene's germline CDR1 is MNHEY and CDR2 SVGEGT. This CDR3 is built from 13 residues. V lost 1 base to trimming and J lost 13 bases; unmatched junction nucleotides: 8. CDR3: CASSYLLLAAMYF. The CDR3 DNA follows: TGTGCCAGCAGTTACTTACTACTAGCGGCAATGTACTTC.

About this clone: Other nucleotide sequences from this sample produce the same CDR3. The genes are TRBV2 and TRBJ2-7; D call uncertain. V was cut by 6 bases and J by 0 bases, with 6 bases left in between. Per the germline V gene, CDR1 is SNHLY and CDR2 is FYNNEI. The CDR3 sequence is 12 residues long. The CDR3 sequence: CASSPSSYEQYF. The CDR3 DNA sequence: TGTGCCAGCAGCCCCAGCTCCTACGAGCAGTACTTC.

This chain links TRBV5-4 with TRBJ2-3; 8 bases are shared with TRBD1. V trimming: 0 bases; J trimming: 3 bases; junction bases outside the gene matches: 6. Germline V gives CDR1 SGHNT, CDR2 YYREEE (reference sequence). The CDR3 consists of 16 residues. The CDR3 spells CASSLGGTGGTDTQYF. CDR3 DNA: TGTGCCAGCAGCTTGGGCGGCACAGGGGGAACAGATACGCAGTATTTT. Supplemented by reference TRBV5-4 and TRBJ2-3, the full variable domain reads ETGVTQSPTHLIKTRGQQVTLRCSSQSGHNTVSWYQQALGQGPQFIFQYYREEENGRGNFPPRFSGLQFPNYSSELNVNALELDDSALYLCASSLGGTGGTDTQYFGPGTRLTVL.

The chain has TRBV5-1 and TRBJ2-1; 13 bases match TRBD2. V trimming: 4 bases; J trimming: 5 bases; junction bases outside the gene matches: 9. The CDR3 covers 17 residues. Germline CDR1 SGHRS, CDR2 YFSETQ. Written as DNA, the CDR3 is TGCGCCAGCAGCGTTAGGACTAGCGGGGGACCTAACAATGAGCAGTTCTTC. Its protein is CASSVRTSGGPNNEQFF.

This clone was picked up a small number of times. The rearrangement links TRBV7-8 to TRBJ2-7; no clear D. Trimming took 1 base from V and 5 from J, leaving 6 bases between them. CDR3 length: 12 residues. Germline V gene data show CDR1 as SGHVS and CDR2 as FQNEAQ. CDR3: CASSLVLNEQYF. Written as DNA, the CDR3 is TGTGCCAGCAGCTTAGTATTAAACGAGCAGTACTTC.

The V and J genes are TRBV5-4 and TRBJ2-1; 7 nucleotides align to TRBD2. V trimming: 7 bases; J trimming: 5 bases; junction bases outside the gene matches: 6. Per the germline V gene, CDR1 is SGHNT and CDR2 is YYREEE (reference sequence). This CDR3 comprises 13 residues. As DNA, the CDR3 is TGTGCCAGCGGTGGGGGGGTCAACAATGAGCAGTTCTTC. This encodes CASGGGVNNEQFF. Drawing the rest from reference TRBV5-4 and TRBJ2-1, the complete variable domain is ETGVTQSPTHLIKTRGQQVTLRCSSQSGHNTVSWYQQALGQGPQFIFQYYREEENGRGNFPPRFSGLQFPNYSSELNVNALELDDSALYLCASGGGVNNEQFFGPGTRLTVL.

The chain employs TRBV6-6 and TRBJ2-1, with TRBD2 matching over 12 bases. CDR1 and CDR2 from the germline V gene are MNHNY and SVGAGI (reference sequence). J gave up 0 bases and V 6 bases, and 15 bases lay outside the gene matches. The CDR3 is 20 residues long. Here the CDR3 DNA reads TGTGCCAGCAGCCCGGGGACTAGCGGGTTAGGTCCCCACTCCTACAATGAGCAGTTCTTC. This gives the protein CASSPGTSGLGPHSYNEQFF.

This chain connects TRBV2 to TRBJ2-5; D may be TRBD2 (6 bases). The CDR3 runs 13 residues. V gave up 1 base and J gave up 7 bases, with 10 bases separating them. Germline assignment: CDR1 SNHLY and CDR2 FYNNEI. Here the CDR3 reads CASSEDRRGTQYF. CDR3 nucleotides: TGTGCCAGCAGTGAAGACCGGCGGGGGACCCAGTACTTC. Together with reference TRBV2 and TRBJ2-5, the CDR3 gives the full variable domain: EPEVTQTPSHQVTQMGQEVILRCVPISNHLYFYWYRQILGQKVEFLVSFYNNEISEKSEIFDDQFSVERPDGSNFTLKIRSTKLEDSAMYFCASSEDRRGTQYFGPGTRLLVL.

This chain joins TRBV7-8 and TRBJ2-1, with D possibly matching TRBD1 (5 bases). V lost 5 bases and J 9 bases, leaving 17 bases between the germline ends. The CDR3 is 14 amino acids. Germline V gives CDR1 SGHVS, CDR2 FQNEAQ. CDR3 in DNA: TGTGCCAGCAGCCCACAGGCAGGCCCGGTTGAGCAGTTCTTC. The encoded protein is CASSPQAGPVEQFF.

This sequence joins TRBV2 and TRBJ1-6, with a tentative D call TRBD1 (5 bases). The germline V gene encodes CDR1 SNHLY and CDR2 FYNNEI. V shed 6 bases and J shed 9 bases, with 9 bases lying between them. The CDR3 sequence is 12 residues long. The CDR3 reads CASSQGSSPLHF. The CDR3 nucleotides read TGTGCCAGCAGCCAGGGCTCTTCACCCCTCCACTTT. The full variable domain, in which reference TRBV2 and TRBJ1-6 provide the parts outside the CDR3, is EPEVTQTPSHQVTQMGQEVILRCVPISNHLYFYWYRQILGQKVEFLVSFYNNEISEKSEIFDDQFSVERPDGSNFTLKIRSTKLEDSAMYFCASSQGSSPLHFGNGTRLTVT.

CDR3 bases: TGTGCCAGCAGTTACTCGGGAGGGTTTAATCAGCCCCAGCATTTT. It codes for CASSYSGGFNQPQHF. This rearrangement joins TRBV6-5 to TRBJ1-5; D is unresolved. The CDR3 spans 15 residues. Per germline, CDR1 MNHEY and CDR2 SVGAGI. Trimming pared 0 bases from V and 4 bases from J, leaving 10 bases between.

This sequence joins TRBV6-5 and TRBJ1-2; D might be TRBD1 (6 bases). This CDR3 is 12 amino acids long. V shed 4 bases and J shed 8 bases, with 11 bases lying between them. The germline V gene encodes CDR1 MNHEY and CDR2 SVGAGI. The CDR3 loop reads CASSSSGQGYTF. The CDR3 DNA is TGTGCCAGCAGTTCCTCCGGACAGGGCTACACCTTC.

The V and J genes are TRBV27 and TRBJ2-7, with no clear D. The CDR3 consists of 14 residues. Germline CDR1 MNHEY, CDR2 SMNVEV (reference sequence). Trimming shortened V by 4 bases and J by 6 bases, and 16 bases separated the two germline ends. CDR3 protein: CASSSSQYTREQYF. The DNA of the CDR3 is TGTGCCAGCAGTTCCTCCCAGTACACCCGCGAGCAGTACTTC.

Here the CDR3 reads CASSDFRGGRKTQYF. The CDR3 nucleotides are TGTGCCAGCAGTGACTTCCGGGGGGGTCGGAAGACCCAGTACTTC. The chain links TRBV6-4 to TRBJ2-5; 8 positions match TRBD2. There are 15 residues in the CDR3. Germline V gene sequence: CDR1 MRHNA, CDR2 SNTAGT. The ends lost 1 base at V and 6 bases at J; junction bases unmatched: 7.

The rearrangement links TRBV5-1 to TRBJ2-2; 9 nucleotides align to TRBD2. The CDR3 loop spans 17 amino acids. Trimming cost V 1 base and J 2 bases; bases outside gene matches: 6. CDR1 is SGHRS and CDR2 is YFSETQ in the germline V gene. Here the CDR3 DNA reads TGCGCCAGCAGCTTGTCCCCAGCGGGGGGCAACACCGGGGAGCTGTTTTTT. It translates to CASSLSPAGGNTGELFF.

The chain has TRBV13 and TRBJ2-3; D ambiguous. This CDR3 has 13 amino acids. The germline gives CDR1 PRHDT, CDR2 FYEKMQ (reference sequence). V was trimmed by 2 bases and J by 3 bases, leaving 6 bases between them. The CDR3 spells CASSLQLTDTQYF. CDR3 bases: TGTGCCAGCAGCTTACAGTTAACAGATACGCAGTATTTT.